A selection of T cell receptor beta chains follows, all from one sample in a study of OX40 agonist ivuxolimab in advanced cancers. TCRdb's copy holds only in-frame clones and misses some; the assay was immunoSEQ multiplex PCR. The data hold roughly 24,000 clones, with roughly three quarters observed a single time. The sequencing here drew on CD4+ or CD8+ T cells sorted from blood, taken in a trial of the OX40 agonist ivuxolimab. The receptors shown here come from an adult with an advanced solid tumor such as melanoma, head and neck, liver or kidney cancer. Each CDR3 is given with its conserved first and last residue. A D gene is named only where the DNA matches it firmly. Size is stated for part of the rows, as once, few or many counts, or as a class when the clone is expanded.

.	TRBV30	.	TRBJ1-6	TGTGCCTGGAGTATAGCGGGGAATTCACCCCTCCACTTT	CAWSIAGNSPLHF
.	TRBV4-1	few	TRBJ2-7	TGCGCCAGCAGCCAGGGCGAATACGAGCAGTACTTC	CASSQGEYEQYF
.	TRBV27	.	TRBJ2-3	TGTGCCAGCAGATTTGGGCTCTATACGCAGTATTTT	CASRFGLYTQYF
TRBD2	TRBV27	.	TRBJ2-7	TGTGCCAGCAGTTTATACTCGACTAGCTCCCCTATCGAGCAGTACTTC	CASSLYSTSSPIEQYF
.	TRBV28	.	TRBJ2-5	TGTGCCAGCAGCCCAGGGGTCGGGGAGACCCAGTACTTC	CASSPGVGETQYF
TRBD2	TRBV9	.	TRBJ2-2	TGTGCCAGCAGCGTAGATGGAGCTAGCGGGGGTAACACCGGGGAGCTGTTTTTT	CASSVDGASGGNTGELFF
.	TRBV9	.	TRBJ2-3	TGTGCCAGCACCCTCGGGGAGGTTAACACAGATACGCAGTATTTT	CASTLGEVNTDTQYF
.	TRBV27	.	TRBJ1-5	TGTGCCAGCAGTTTAAGTTGGGGGGACGACAATCAGCCCCAGCATTTT	CASSLSWGDDNQPQHF
.	TRBV6-5	.	TRBJ1-1	TGTGCCAGCAGTCCCGGGACAACGATCGAAGCTTTCTTT	CASSPGTTIEAFF
TRBD1	TRBV27	.	TRBJ2-7	TGTGCCAGCAGTCCGGGACAGCCAACGACCTACGAGCAGTACTTC	CASSPGQPTTYEQYF
.	TRBV14	.	TRBJ1-2	TGTGCCAGCAGCCCGGGAGGGAATGGCTACACCTTC	CASSPGGNGYTF
.	TRBV11-2	.	TRBJ2-2	TGTGCCAGCAGCTTCGGGGCGAACACCGGGGAGCTGTTTTTT	CASSFGANTGELFF
.	TRBV2	.	TRBJ1-2	TGTGCCAGCATGCCCAGTGAATCAATCGTCTATGGCTACACCTTC	CASMPSESIVYGYTF